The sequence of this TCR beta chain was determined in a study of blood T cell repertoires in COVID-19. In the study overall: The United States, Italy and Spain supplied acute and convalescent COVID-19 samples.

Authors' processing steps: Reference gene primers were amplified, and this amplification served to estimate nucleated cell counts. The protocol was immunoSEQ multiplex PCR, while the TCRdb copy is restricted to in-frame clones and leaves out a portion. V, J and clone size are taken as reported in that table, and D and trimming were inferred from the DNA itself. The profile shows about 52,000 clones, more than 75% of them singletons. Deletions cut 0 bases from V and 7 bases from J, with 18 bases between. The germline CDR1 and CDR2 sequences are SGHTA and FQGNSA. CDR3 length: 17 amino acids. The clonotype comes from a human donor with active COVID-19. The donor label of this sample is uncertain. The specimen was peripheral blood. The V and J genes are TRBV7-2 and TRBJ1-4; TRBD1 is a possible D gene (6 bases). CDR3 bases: TGTGCCAGCAGCTTAGCATCCGGACAGCTTGGGGCTGAAAAACTGTTTTTT. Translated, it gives CASSLASGQLGAEKLFF.